Each of the 5 T cell receptor beta chains below was sequenced from the same sample in a study of cytomegalovirus exposure and HLA in healthy donors. Primers for the PCR totalled 60 Vbeta and 13 Jbeta. Repertoires were generated with immunoSEQ multiplex PCR, while TCRdb's copy carries only in-frame clones and drops some. This table has some 110,000 clones, over 9.5% appearing once. The sequencing input was PBMCs. The receptors were sampled from a man between 35 and 55 years old in good health and CMV-seropositive.

This clone was picked up a small number of times. The gene calls are TRBV19 and TRBJ1-4; 9 positions match TRBD1. The CDR3 runs 14 residues. Germline CDR1 LNHDA, CDR2 SQIVND (reference sequence). J lost 8 bases, V lost 9 bases, and 10 bases had no gene match. CDR3 in DNA: TGTGCCAGCAGGGGAGGGACAGGGAGGGAAAAACTGTTTTTT. Its protein is CASRGGTGREKLFF.

V is TRBV10-3 and J is TRBJ1-5, with 8 bases lining up with TRBD1. The CDR3 has 18 amino acids. The germline CDR1 and CDR2 sequences are ENHRY and SYGVKD. J gave up 1 base and V 0 bases, and 8 bases lay outside the gene matches. This CDR3 is CAISESRTGKGSNQPQHF. CDR3 sequence (DNA): TGTGCCATCAGTGAGTCGAGGACAGGGAAGGGGAGCAATCAGCCCCAGCATTTT.

The chain is built from TRBV27 and TRBJ2-2; D is ambiguous. V was pared by 3 bases and J by 1 base, with 9 bases between. CDR1 is MNHEY and CDR2 is SMNVEV in the germline V gene (reference sequence). This CDR3 is built from 15 residues. CDR3 DNA sequence: TGTGCCAGCAGTTTTAACACGGGGAACACCGGGGAGCTGTTTTTT. Amino acids: CASSFNTGNTGELFF.

Only a few counts were recorded for this clone. The CDR3 protein is CATSTLGGQPQHF. The CDR3 region has the DNA TGTGCCACCAGCACCCTGGGGGGTCAGCCCCAGCATTTT. This sequence joins TRBV15 and TRBJ1-5; a weak D match, TRBD1 (5 bases). The germline CDR1 and CDR2 sequences are LNHNV and YYDKDF (reference sequence). The V and J ends lost 4 bases and 6 bases respectively, with 10 bases between them. The CDR3 is made up of 13 amino acids.

The rearrangement uses TRBV7-8 and TRBJ1-2, with D possibly TRBD1 on 5 matching bases. Germline V gene data show CDR1 as SGHVS and CDR2 as FQNEAQ. The CDR3 loop spans 17 amino acids. V was clipped by 5 bases and J by 4 bases, with 23 bases between them. The CDR3: CASSPSRGQLGSYGYTF. DNA of the CDR3: TGTGCCAGCAGCCCGAGCCGCGGACAACTTGGATCCTATGGCTACACCTTC.